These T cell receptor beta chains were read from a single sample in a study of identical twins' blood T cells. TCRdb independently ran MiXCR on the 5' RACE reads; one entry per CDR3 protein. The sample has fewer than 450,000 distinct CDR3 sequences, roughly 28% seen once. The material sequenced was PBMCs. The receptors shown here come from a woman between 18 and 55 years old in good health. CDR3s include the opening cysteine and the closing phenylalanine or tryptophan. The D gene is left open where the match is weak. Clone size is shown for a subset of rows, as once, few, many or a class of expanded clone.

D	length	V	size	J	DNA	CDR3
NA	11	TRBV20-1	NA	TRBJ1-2	TGCAGTGTCATTCGTGGGATCGGCTACACCTTC	CSVIRGIGYTF
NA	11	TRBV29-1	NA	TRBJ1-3	TGCAGCGTTGGATCTGGAGACACCATATATTTT	CSVGSGDTIYF
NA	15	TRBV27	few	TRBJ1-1	TGTGCCAGCAGTTTGTTGCGACAGGAGAACACTGAAGCTTTCTTT	CASSLLRQENTEAFF
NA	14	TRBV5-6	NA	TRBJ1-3	TGTGCCAGCAGCTTAGGACGGTCTGGAAACACCATATATTTT	CASSLGRSGNTIYF
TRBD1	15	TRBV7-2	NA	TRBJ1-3	TGTGCCAGCAGCTTAGATCTGGGACAGAGAAACACCATATATTTT	CASSLDLGQRNTIYF
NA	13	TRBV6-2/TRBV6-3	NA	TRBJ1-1	TGTGCCAGCAGTTATAGACGAGGGACTGAAGCTTTCTTT	CASSYRRGTEAFF
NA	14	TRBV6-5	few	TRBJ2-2	TGTGCCAGCAGTGTAAAAGGGTCCCCCTGGGAGCTGTTTTTT	CASSVKGSPWELFF
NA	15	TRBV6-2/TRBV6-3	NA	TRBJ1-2	TGTGCCAGCAGTTACCGGCCAGGCCCCGTCTATGGCTACACCTTC	CASSYRPGPVYGYTF
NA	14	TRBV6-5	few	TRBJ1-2	TGTGCCAGCAGTTCCGCGGGGGCTAACTATGGCTACACCTTC	CASSSAGANYGYTF
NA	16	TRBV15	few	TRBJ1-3	TGTGCCACCAGCAGATCGACACTTCCCCCTGGAAACACCATATATTTT	CATSRSTLPPGNTIYF
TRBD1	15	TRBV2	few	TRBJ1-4	TGTGCCAGCAGTAAACAGGGGGCTCTCGGTGAAAAACTGTTTTTT	CASSKQGALGEKLFF
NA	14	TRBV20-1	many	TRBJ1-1	TGCAGTGCTCTGTCCCCCGGGGCGCGGACTGAAGCTTTCTTT	CSALSPGARTEAFF
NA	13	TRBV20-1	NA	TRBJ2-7	TGCAGTGCTAGGAAGTCTGCGGGGAACGAGCAGTACTTC	CSARKSAGNEQYF
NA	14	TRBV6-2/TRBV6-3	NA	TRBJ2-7	TGTGCCAGCAGTTACGGACAGAGTTCCTACGAGCAGTACTTC	CASSYGQSSYEQYF
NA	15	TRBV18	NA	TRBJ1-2	TGTGCCAGCTCACCATCGGTCCGGGAAAGCTATGGCTACACCTTC	CASSPSVRESYGYTF
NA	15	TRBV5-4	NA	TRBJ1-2	TGTGCCAGCAGCGAACCGGGACAAGGAATATATGGCTACACCTTC	CASSEPGQGIYGYTF
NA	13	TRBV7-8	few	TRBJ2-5	TGTGCCAGCAGCTTAGAGGGAGAAGAGACCCAGTACTTC	CASSLEGEETQYF
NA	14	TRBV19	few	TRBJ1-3	TGTGCCAGTAGTGTGGGCGCGGATGGAAACACCATATATTTT	CASSVGADGNTIYF
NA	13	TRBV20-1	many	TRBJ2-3	TGCAGTGCGTGGGTCACTTACACAGATACGCAGTATTTT	CSAWVTYTDTQYF
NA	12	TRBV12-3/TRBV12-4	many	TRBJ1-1	TGTGCCAGTACACGACGGAACACTGAAGCTTTCTTT	CASTRRNTEAFF
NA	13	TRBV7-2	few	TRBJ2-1	TGTGCCAGCAGCTTAGCCCAGGGCTCTCCCCACATGTTC	CASSLAQGSPHMF
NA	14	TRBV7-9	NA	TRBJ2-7	TGTGCCAGCAGCTTAGACGGCAGAACCTACGAGCAGTACTTC	CASSLDGRTYEQYF
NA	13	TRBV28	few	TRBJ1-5	TGTGCCAGCAGTTTCTTGGTCAATCAGCCCCAGCATTTT	CASSFLVNQPQHF
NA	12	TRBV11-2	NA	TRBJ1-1	TGTGCCAGCACGTTCCTGCGAACTGAAACTTTCTTT	CASTFLRTETFF
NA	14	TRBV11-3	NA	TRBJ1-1	TGTGTCAGCAGCGCTCGGGTGGAGAACACTGAAGCTTTCTTT	CVSSARVENTEAFF
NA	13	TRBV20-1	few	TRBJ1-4	TGCAGTGCCCAACAGGTTCCGGGTGAAAAACTGTTTTTT	CSAQQVPGEKLFF
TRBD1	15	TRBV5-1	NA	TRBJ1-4	TGCGCCAGCAGCTTGAGCCCAGGGGGAAATGAAAAACTGTTTTTT	CASSLSPGGNEKLFF
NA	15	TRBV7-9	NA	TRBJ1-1	TGTGCCAGCAGCTTAGGCGGCAGGGCGAACACTGAAGCTTTCTTT	CASSLGGRANTEAFF
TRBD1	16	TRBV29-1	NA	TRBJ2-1	TGCAGCGTTGTAAAAACCGGGACAGGGGTTAACAATGAGCAGTTCTTC	CSVVKTGTGVNNEQFF
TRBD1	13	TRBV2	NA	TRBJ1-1	TGTGCCAGCAAGAAGGGGGCGAACACTGAAGCTTTCTTT	CASKKGANTEAFF
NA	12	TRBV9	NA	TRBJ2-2	TGTGCCAGCAGCGTAACCGAGGAAGAGCTGTTTTTT	CASSVTEEELFF
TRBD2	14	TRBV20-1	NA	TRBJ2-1	TGCAGTTCGAAATTAGCGGGACAAAGGAATGAGCAGTTCTTC	CSSKLAGQRNEQFF
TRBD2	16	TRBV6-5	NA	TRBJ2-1	TGTGCCAGCAGTTACTCCCCAGCGGGACGACGGGATGAGCAGTTCTTC	CASSYSPAGRRDEQFF
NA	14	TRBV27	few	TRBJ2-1	TGTGCCAGCAGTTTGGATGGAGAGCGTGATGAGCAGTTCTTC	CASSLDGERDEQFF
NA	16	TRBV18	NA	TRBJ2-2	TGTGCCAGCTCACCAGTAAGGGAGGTTCGGACCGGGGAGCTGTTTTTT	CASSPVREVRTGELFF
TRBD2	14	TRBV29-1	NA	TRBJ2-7	TGCAGCGTTGGTTTACGGGGGGAGACCTACGAGCAGTACTTC	CSVGLRGETYEQYF